A single sample gave rise to the 3 T cell receptor beta chains below, sequenced in a study of cytomegalovirus exposure and HLA in healthy donors. This PCR relied on a set of 60 Vbeta primers and 13 Jbeta primers. The protocol was immunoSEQ multiplex PCR, while the TCRdb copy is restricted to in-frame clones and leaves out a portion. The sample lists 190,000 or so clones, more than 75% occurring once. Sequencing was carried out using PBMCs. Every receptor here comes from a male donor in good health and CMV-seropositive.

This clone was detected only a few times. The genes are TRBV11-1 and TRBJ2-5; maybe TRBD2 (6 bases). Trimming removed 7 bases from V and 0 bases from J, with 12 bases in between. CDR1 is SGHAT and CDR2 is FQDESV in the germline V gene (reference sequence). This CDR3 has 14 residues. CDR3 coding DNA: TGTGCCAGCACTCCCCGGGGGAACCAAGAGACCCAGTACTTC. Translated, it gives CASTPRGNQETQYF.

The CDR3 DNA is TGTGCCAGCAGCCTTTGGGCGGGGGAGACCCAGTACTTC. This codes for CASSLWAGETQYF. V usage is TRBV11-2 and J usage is TRBJ2-5; tentative D call: TRBD2 (6 bases). The CDR3 is 13 residues long. Between the trimmed V and J ends, which lost 5 bases and 5 bases, there was a span of 12 bases. Germline values: CDR1 SGHAT, CDR2 FQNNGV.

The chain has TRBV28 and TRBJ2-1, with 11 nucleotides matching TRBD2. The germline V gene encodes CDR1 MDHEN and CDR2 SYDVKM. The junction had 12 bases not matched to a gene; V was cut back by 7 bases and J by 7 bases. CDR3 size: 16 residues. For the CDR3, the DNA is TGTGCCAGCACCCAAGCTAGCGGGAGGATTGAAAATGAGCAGTTCTTC. The encoded protein is CASTQASGRIENEQFF.